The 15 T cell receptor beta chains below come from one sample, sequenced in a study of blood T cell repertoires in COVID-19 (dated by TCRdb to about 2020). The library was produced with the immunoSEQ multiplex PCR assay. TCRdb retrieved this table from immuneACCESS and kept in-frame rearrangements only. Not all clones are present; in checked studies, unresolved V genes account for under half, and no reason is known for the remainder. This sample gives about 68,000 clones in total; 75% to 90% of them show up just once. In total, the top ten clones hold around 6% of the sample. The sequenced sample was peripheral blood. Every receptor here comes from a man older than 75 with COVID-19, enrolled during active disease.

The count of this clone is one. The CDR3 sequence is CATGGGYGYTF. The CDR3 bases are TGTGCCACAGGGGGCGGATATGGCTACACCTTC. V is TRBV2 and J is TRBJ1-2, with 8 bases fitting TRBD1. Germline values: CDR1 SNHLY, CDR2 FYNNEI. The V and J ends lost 10 bases and 5 bases, in that order; junction bases with no gene match: 3. This CDR3 contains 11 residues.

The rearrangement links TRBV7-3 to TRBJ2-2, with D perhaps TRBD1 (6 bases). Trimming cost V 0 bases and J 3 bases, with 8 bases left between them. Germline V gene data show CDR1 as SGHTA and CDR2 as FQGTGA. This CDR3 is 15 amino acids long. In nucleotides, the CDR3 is TGTGCCAGCAGCTTAACAGGGGGTGACACCGGGGAGCTGTTTTTT. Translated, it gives CASSLTGGDTGELFF.

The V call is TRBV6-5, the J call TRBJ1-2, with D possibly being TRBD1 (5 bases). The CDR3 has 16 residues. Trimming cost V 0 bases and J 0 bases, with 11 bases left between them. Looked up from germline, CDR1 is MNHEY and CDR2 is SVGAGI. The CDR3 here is CASSYSRGGTNYGYTF. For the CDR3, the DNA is TGTGCCAGCAGTTACTCCCGGGGCGGGACTAACTATGGCTACACCTTC.

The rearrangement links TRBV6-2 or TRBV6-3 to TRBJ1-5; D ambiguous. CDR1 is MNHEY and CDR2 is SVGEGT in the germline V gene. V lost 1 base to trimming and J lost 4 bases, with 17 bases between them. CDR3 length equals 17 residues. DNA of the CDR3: TGTGCCAGCAGTTACTTTGGTTTGGGAGGGTCGAATCAGCCCCAGCATTTT. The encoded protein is CASSYFGLGGSNQPQHF.

CDR3 sequence reads: CASSPRGSFQETQYF. As DNA, the CDR3 is TGTGCCAGCAGCCCGCGGGGCAGCTTCCAAGAGACCCAGTACTTC. The chain is built from TRBV3-1 (or the pseudogene TRBV3-2) and TRBJ2-5; weak D call: TRBD2 (6 bases). This CDR3 region has 15 residues. Germline-derived CDR1 and CDR2 are LGHDT and YNNKEL (reference sequence). V lost 4 bases to trimming and J lost 1 base, with 13 bases between them.

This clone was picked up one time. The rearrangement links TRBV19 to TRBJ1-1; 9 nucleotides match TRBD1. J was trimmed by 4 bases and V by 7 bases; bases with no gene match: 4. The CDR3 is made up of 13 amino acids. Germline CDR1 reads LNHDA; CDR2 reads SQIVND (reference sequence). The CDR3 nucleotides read TGTGCCAGTACCGAGGACAGGGGCACTGAAGCTTTCTTT. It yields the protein CASTEDRGTEAFF.

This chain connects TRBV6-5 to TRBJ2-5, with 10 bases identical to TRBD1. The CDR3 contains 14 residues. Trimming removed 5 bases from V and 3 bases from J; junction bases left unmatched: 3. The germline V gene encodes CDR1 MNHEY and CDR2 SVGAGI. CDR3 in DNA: TGTGCCAGCAGTCCCGGGACAGGGGAAGAGACCCAGTACTTC. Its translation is CASSPGTGEETQYF.

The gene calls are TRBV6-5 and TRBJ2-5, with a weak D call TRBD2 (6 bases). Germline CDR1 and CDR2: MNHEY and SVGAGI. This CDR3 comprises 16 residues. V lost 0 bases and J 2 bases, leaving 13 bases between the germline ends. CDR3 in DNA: TGTGCCAGCAGTTACTCGAGCTGGAGGGTTCAAGAGACCCAGTACTTC. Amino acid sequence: CASSYSSWRVQETQYF.

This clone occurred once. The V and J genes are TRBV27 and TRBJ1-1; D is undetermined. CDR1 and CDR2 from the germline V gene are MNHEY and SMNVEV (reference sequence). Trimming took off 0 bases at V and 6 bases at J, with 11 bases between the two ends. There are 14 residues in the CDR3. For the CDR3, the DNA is TGTGCCAGCAGTTTATCGAGACGCGGCGCTGAAGCTTTCTTT. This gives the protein CASSLSRRGAEAFF.

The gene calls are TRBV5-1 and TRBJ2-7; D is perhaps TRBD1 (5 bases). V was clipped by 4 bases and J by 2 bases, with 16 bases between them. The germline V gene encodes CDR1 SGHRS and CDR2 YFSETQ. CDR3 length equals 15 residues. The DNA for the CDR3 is TGCGCCAGCAGCCCTCAACAGGCACTCCCCTACGAGCAGTACTTC. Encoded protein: CASSPQQALPYEQYF.

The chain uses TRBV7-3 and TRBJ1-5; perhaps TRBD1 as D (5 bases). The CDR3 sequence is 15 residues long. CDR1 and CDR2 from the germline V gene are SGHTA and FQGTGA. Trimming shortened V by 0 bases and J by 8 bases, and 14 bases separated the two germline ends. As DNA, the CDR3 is TGTGCCAGCAGCTTAACACACAGGTTAGTTAAGCCCCAGCATTTT. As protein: CASSLTHRLVKPQHF.

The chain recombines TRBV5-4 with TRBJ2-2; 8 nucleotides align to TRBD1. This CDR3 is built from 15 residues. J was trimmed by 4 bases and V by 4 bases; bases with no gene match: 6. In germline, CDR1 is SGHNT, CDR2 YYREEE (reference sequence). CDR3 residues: CASSPGQGITGELFF. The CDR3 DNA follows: TGTGCCAGCAGCCCCGGACAGGGAATCACCGGGGAGCTGTTTTTT.

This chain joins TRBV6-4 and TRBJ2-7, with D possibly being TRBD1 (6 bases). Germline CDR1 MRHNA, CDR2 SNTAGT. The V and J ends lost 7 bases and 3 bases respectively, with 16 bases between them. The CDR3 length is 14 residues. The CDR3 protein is CASNRVFGYYEQYF. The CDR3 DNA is TGTGCCAGCAACAGGGTGTTCGGATACTACGAGCAGTACTTC.

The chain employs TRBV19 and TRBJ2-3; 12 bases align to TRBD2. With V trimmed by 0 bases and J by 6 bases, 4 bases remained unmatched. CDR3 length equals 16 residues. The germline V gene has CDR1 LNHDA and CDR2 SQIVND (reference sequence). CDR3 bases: TGTGCCAGTAGTATAGATAGGACTAGCGGGGAGGATACGCAGTATTTT. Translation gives CASSIDRTSGEDTQYF.

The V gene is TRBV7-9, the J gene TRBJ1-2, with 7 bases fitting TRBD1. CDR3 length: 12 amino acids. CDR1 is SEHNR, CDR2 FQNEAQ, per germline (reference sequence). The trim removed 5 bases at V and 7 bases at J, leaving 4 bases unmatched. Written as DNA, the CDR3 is TGTGCCAGCAGCCTGACAGGGTTTGGCTACACCTTC. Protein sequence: CASSLTGFGYTF.